The 4 T cell receptor beta chains below all came from one sample that was sequenced in a study of early T cells in non-severe SARS-CoV-2 infection. TCRdb itself ran the 5' RACE reads through MiXCR, one entry per CDR3 protein. The repertoire holds some 89,000 distinct CDR3 sequences, with 9.5% to 11% as singletons. The material was whole blood, obtained at baseline. The origin of the receptors is an adult who was a healthcare worker with PCR-confirmed SARS-CoV-2 infection or an uninfected control (not recorded which).

The sample holds many counts of this clonotype. V is TRBV20-1 and J is TRBJ2-3, with TRBD1 matching over 7 bases. The V gene's germline CDR1 is DFQATT and CDR2 SNEGSKA (reference sequence). This CDR3 spans 14 amino acids. The V gene end was trimmed by 5 bases and the J gene end by 0 bases; junction bases not matched to a gene: 5. CDR3 bases: TGCAGTGCTCTCCGGGACAGCAGCACAGATACGCAGTATTTT. Translated, it gives CSALRDSSTDTQYF.

This clonotype occurred many times. This sequence joins TRBV19 and TRBJ2-6, with 8 positions matching TRBD2. The CDR3 is 15 amino acids. Per the germline V gene, CDR1 is LNHDA and CDR2 is SQIVND (reference sequence). Losses at the gene ends were 8 bases for V and 11 bases for J; bases not matched to a gene: 14. The CDR3 loop is CASAGGAPSPDVLTF. CDR3 DNA: TGTGCCAGTGCCGGGGGGGCCCCTTCTCCAGACGTCCTGACTTTC.

This chain connects TRBV6-1 to TRBJ2-7; tentative D call: TRBD1 (6 bases). Germline V CDR1 and CDR2: MNHNS, SASEGT. V dropped 2 bases and J dropped 7 bases, with 12 bases sitting between them. This CDR3 comprises 13 residues. The CDR3 loop is CASSEISGEEQYF. The CDR3 DNA reads TGTGCCAGCAGTGAAATCTCAGGGGAAGAGCAGTACTTC.

There are a few counts of this clonotype. The chain joins TRBV11-2 to TRBJ2-3; 11 bases align to TRBD2. Germline lookup yields CDR1 SGHAT and CDR2 FQNNGV. The V segment lost 2 bases and the J segment 2 bases; nucleotides outside the gene matches: 6. The CDR3 consists of 17 residues. The CDR3 DNA follows: TGTGCCAGCAGCTTAATGGGGACTAGCGGTTTCACAGATACGCAGTATTTT. Its protein is CASSLMGTSGFTDTQYF.